A selection of T cell receptor beta chains follows, all from one sample in a study of blood T cell repertoires in COVID-19. Profiled with immunoSEQ multiplex PCR; TCRdb holds only in-frame clones, not every one. The sample shows 150,000 to 200,000 clones, roughly 80% of them seen only once. Sequencing input: peripheral blood. All receptors derive from a woman between 40 and 55 years old with COVID-19, enrolled during active disease. The CDR3 runs from the conserved cysteine through the conserved F or W. A D gene is named only where the DNA matches it firmly. Some rows mark clone size as missing; the rest say once, few, many or name a class of expanded clone.

J: TRBJ2-1; length: 16; V: TRBV7-8; size: once; D: TRBD1; DNA: TGTGCCAGCAGCTTCCGGACAGGGGGCTCCTACAATGAGCAGTTCTTC; CDR3: CASSFRTGGSYNEQFF
J: TRBJ1-6; length: 14; V: TRBV28; size: once; D: -; DNA: TGTGCCAGCAGTCACGGGACAAATAATTCACCCCTCCACTTT; CDR3: CASSHGTNNSPLHF
J: TRBJ2-7; length: 15; V: TRBV4-2; size: -; D: TRBD1; DNA: TGTGCCAGCAGCCAAGGACAGGGGGGAGCGGACGAGCAGTACTTC; CDR3: CASSQGQGGADEQYF
J: TRBJ1-1; length: 13; V: TRBV29-1; size: -; D: -; DNA: TGCAGCGTTGAAGTCCAGGGTTTGGTCGAAGCTTTCTTT; CDR3: CSVEVQGLVEAFF
J: TRBJ2-3; length: 15; V: TRBV9; size: once; D: TRBD2; DNA: TGTGCCAGCAGCCCCCTAAGCGGGAGCGGAGATACGCAGTATTTT; CDR3: CASSPLSGSGDTQYF
J: TRBJ2-3; length: 19; V: TRBV5-1; size: -; D: TRBD2; DNA: TGCGCCAGCAGCCAACGGACTAGCGGGATAAGGTCGGCCACAGATACGCAGTATTTT; CDR3: CASSQRTSGIRSATDTQYF
J: TRBJ2-1; length: 17; V: TRBV5-8; size: -; D: TRBD2; DNA: TGTGCCAGCAGCCTAAAGATACTAGCGGTACGTAGGGATGAGCAGTTCTTC; CDR3: CASSLKILAVRRDEQFF
J: TRBJ1-1; length: 13; V: TRBV7-9; size: once; D: -; DNA: TGTGCCAGCAGCTGGGAGGGTTGGACTGAAGCTTTCTTT; CDR3: CASSWEGWTEAFF
J: TRBJ1-1; length: 16; V: TRBV19; size: -; D: TRBD1; DNA: TGTGCCAGTAGTAGCCCAGGGGGCGCAACAGTGGGGGAAGCTTTCTTT; CDR3: CASSSPGGATVGEAFF
J: TRBJ1-6; length: 16; V: TRBV30; size: -; D: -; DNA: TGTGCCTGGAAAACACAGGGTAGGGCTTATAATTCACCCCTCCACTTT; CDR3: CAWKTQGRAYNSPLHF
J: TRBJ1-5; length: 11; V: TRBV14; size: few; D: -; DNA: TGTGCCACCGAAGCAACCCAGCCCCAGCATTTT; CDR3: CATEATQPQHF
J: TRBJ2-2; length: 14; V: TRBV9; size: -; D: -; DNA: TGTGCCAGCAGCGTGGGCCAAAACACCGGGGAGCTGTTTTTT; CDR3: CASSVGQNTGELFF
J: TRBJ2-1; length: 15; V: TRBV2; size: -; D: TRBD2; DNA: TGTGCCAGCAGTGACCGACTAGCGGCGCACAATGAGCAGTTCTTC; CDR3: CASSDRLAAHNEQFF
J: TRBJ2-3; length: 18; V: TRBV28; size: -; D: -; DNA: TGTGCCAGCAGTTTAACGGAGACGGCATCTTTTCTGGCGGATACGCAGTATTTT; CDR3: CASSLTETASFLADTQYF
J: TRBJ2-1; length: 20; V: TRBV24-1; size: -; D: TRBD2; DNA: TGTGCCACCAGTGATCACCAACGGCTAGGGGCTAGCGGGCACTACAATGAGCAGTTCTTC; CDR3: CATSDHQRLGASGHYNEQFF
J: TRBJ2-5; length: 15; V: TRBV5-4; size: -; D: TRBD1; DNA: TGTGCCAGCAGCCAACAACAGGGGGCGTTGGAGACCCAGTACTTC; CDR3: CASSQQQGALETQYF
J: TRBJ2-5; length: 13; V: TRBV6-5; size: -; D: -; DNA: TGTGCCAGCAGTTACTCGGAGTCCGGAGCCCAGTACTTC; CDR3: CASSYSESGAQYF
J: TRBJ1-4; length: 15; V: TRBV4-1; size: -; D: -; DNA: TGCGCCAGCAACGACAGAGCTGCAACTAATGAAAAACTGTTTTTT; CDR3: CASNDRAATNEKLFF
J: TRBJ2-2; length: 15; V: TRBV6-2/TRBV6-3; size: -; D: -; DNA: TGTGCCAGCAGTTATACCCCGGGAGTCCCCGGGGAGCTGTTTTTT; CDR3: CASSYTPGVPGELFF
J: TRBJ1-1; length: 14; V: TRBV3-1/TRBV3-2; size: -; D: TRBD1; DNA: TGTGCCAGCAGCCAACGAAACAGGGACAGAAAAGCTTTCTTT; CDR3: CASSQRNRDRKAFF
J: TRBJ2-3; length: 17; V: TRBV4-1; size: few; D: TRBD2; DNA: TGCGCCAGCAGCCAAGCGGTCGCGGCGGGAGGGCCGAATACGCAGTATTTT; CDR3: CASSQAVAAGGPNTQYF
J: TRBJ1-2; length: 14; V: TRBV20-1; size: few; D: -; DNA: TGCAGTGCTAGTGTCGCAGGGGCTAACTATGGCTACACCTTC; CDR3: CSASVAGANYGYTF
J: TRBJ2-1; length: 11; V: TRBV29-1; size: -; D: TRBD2; DNA: TGCAGCGTCGGGACTAGCGGAGAGCAGTTCTTC; CDR3: CSVGTSGEQFF
J: TRBJ1-1; length: 13; V: TRBV29-1; size: many; D: TRBD1; DNA: TGCAGCGTTCGAGGACTGACAGGGAGCGAAGCTTTCTTT; CDR3: CSVRGLTGSEAFF
J: TRBJ2-1; length: 14; V: TRBV5-6; size: -; D: -; DNA: TGTGCCAGCAGCTTACAACAGGGTTTCAATGAGCAGTTCTTC; CDR3: CASSLQQGFNEQFF
J: TRBJ1-1; length: 13; V: TRBV30; size: -; D: TRBD1; DNA: TGTGCCTGGACCAGACAGGGGGACACTGAAGCTTTCTTT; CDR3: CAWTRQGDTEAFF
J: TRBJ2-2; length: 15; V: TRBV15; size: -; D: TRBD1; DNA: TGTGCCACCAGCAGAGAGGGACAGGCCACCGGGGAGCTGTTTTTT; CDR3: CATSREGQATGELFF
J: TRBJ1-2; length: 15; V: TRBV5-6; size: once; D: -; DNA: TGTGCCAGCAGCCCCCTAACACTAAAATGGTATGGCTACACCTTC; CDR3: CASSPLTLKWYGYTF
J: TRBJ2-1; length: 15; V: TRBV7-3; size: few; D: TRBD2; DNA: TGTGCCAGCAGCTTCAGAGGACTAGCGGGGGATGAGCAGTTCTTC; CDR3: CASSFRGLAGDEQFF
J: TRBJ1-6; length: 15; V: TRBV9; size: -; D: TRBD1; DNA: TGTGCCAGCAGCGTAGCCGGGACAGATAATTCACCCCTCCACTTT; CDR3: CASSVAGTDNSPLHF